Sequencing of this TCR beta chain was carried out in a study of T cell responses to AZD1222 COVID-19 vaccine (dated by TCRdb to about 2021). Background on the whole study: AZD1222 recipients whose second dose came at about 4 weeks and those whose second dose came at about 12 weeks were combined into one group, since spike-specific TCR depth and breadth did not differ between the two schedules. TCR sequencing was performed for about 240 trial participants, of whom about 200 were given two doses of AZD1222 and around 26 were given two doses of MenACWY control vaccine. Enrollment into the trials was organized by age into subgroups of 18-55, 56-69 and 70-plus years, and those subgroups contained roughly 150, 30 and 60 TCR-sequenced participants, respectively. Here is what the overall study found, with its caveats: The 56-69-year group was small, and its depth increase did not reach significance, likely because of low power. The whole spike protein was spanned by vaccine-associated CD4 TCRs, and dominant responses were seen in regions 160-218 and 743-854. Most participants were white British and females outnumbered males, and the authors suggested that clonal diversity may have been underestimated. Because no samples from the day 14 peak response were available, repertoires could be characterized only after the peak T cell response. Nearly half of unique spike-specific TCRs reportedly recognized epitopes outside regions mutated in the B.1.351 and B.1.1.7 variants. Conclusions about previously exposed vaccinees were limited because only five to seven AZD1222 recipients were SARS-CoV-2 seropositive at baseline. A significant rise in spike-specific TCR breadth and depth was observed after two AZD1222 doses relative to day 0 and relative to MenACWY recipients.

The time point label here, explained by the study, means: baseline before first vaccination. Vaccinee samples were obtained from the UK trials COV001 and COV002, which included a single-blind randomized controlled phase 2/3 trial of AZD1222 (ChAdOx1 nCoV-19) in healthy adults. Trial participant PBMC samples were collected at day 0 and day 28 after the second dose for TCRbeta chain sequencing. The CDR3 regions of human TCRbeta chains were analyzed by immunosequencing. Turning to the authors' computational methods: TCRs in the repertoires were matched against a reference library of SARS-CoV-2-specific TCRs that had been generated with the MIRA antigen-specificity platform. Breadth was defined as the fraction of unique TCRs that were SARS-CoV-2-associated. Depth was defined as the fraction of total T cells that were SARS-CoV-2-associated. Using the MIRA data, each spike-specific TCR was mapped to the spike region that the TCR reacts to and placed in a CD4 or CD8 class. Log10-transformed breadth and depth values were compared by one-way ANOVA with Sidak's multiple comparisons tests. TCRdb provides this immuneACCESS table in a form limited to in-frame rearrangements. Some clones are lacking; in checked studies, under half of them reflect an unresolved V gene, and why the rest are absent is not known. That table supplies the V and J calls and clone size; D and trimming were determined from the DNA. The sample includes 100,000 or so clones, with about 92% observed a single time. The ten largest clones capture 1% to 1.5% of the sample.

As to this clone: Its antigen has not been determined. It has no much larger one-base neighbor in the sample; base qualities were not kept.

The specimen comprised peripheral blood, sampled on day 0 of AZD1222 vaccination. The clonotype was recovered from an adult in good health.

The DNA sequence is as follows: TGCGCCAGCAGCTTTAGGGTGGGTAATGAGCAGTTCTTC. Translated, it reads CASSFRVGNEQFF. The rearrangement joined TRBV5-1 to TRBJ2-1, with an unclear D gene assignment. Deletion took 2 bases off V and 7 bases off J, with a span of 10 bases between the germline ends. CDR1 and CDR2 are read off the germline V gene as SGHRS and YFSETQ. The CDR3 runs 13 residues from the cysteine to the phenylalanine. Just CDR3 DNA is preserved here, 39 bases in frame from base 1.